Listed here are 17 T cell receptor beta chains from one sample, sequenced in a study of metastatic and nonmetastatic thyroid tumors. Not a single patient had been given any form of treatment at any point before undergoing thyroid surgery. TCRdb called clones again from the PCR reads with MiXCR. The sample records about 92,000 clones, about 16% being singletons. The specimen sequenced was blood. All receptors come from a female donor with papillary thyroid cancer or a benign thyroid nodule (not recorded which). Some clones in this sample may be carry-over from other donors' samples.

As concerns this clone: A much larger clone differs by one base, so this may be a read error. The chain combines TRBV5-8 with TRBJ1-1; D is uncertain. V was trimmed by 0 bases and J by 5 bases, leaving 11 bases between them. Germline CDR1 is SGHTS and CDR2 is YDEGEE. CDR3 size: 14 residues. The CDR3, as DNA: TGTGCCAGCAGCTTGGAAGGGTGCAGAACTGAAGCTTTCTTT. The encoded protein is CASSLEGCRTEAFF.

This clone was counted ten times or more. The chain combines TRBV24-1 with TRBJ2-5; tentatively, D is TRBD1 (5 bases). The CDR3 extends over 14 amino acids. Germline V gene sequence: CDR1 KGHDR, CDR2 SFDVKD. Trimming pared 4 bases from V and 1 base from J, leaving 9 bases between. The CDR3 loop is CATSDRTTQETQYF. The CDR3 DNA reads as TGTGCCACCAGTGACAGGACAACCCAAGAGACCCAGTACTTC.

This clone was seen many times. The chain joins TRBV5-1 to TRBJ1-2; D gene unclear. Per germline, CDR1 SGHRS and CDR2 YFSETQ. Trimming removed 0 bases from V and 2 bases from J, with 5 bases in between. The CDR3 has 13 amino acids. CDR3 protein: CASSLAKNYGYTF. In DNA form, the CDR3 reads TGCGCCAGCAGCTTGGCTAAGAACTATGGCTACACCTTC.

In this sample, this clone turned up a few times. The chain joins TRBV12-3 or TRBV12-4 to TRBJ2-7, with TRBD2 identical over 11 bases. The J segment lost 5 bases and the V segment lost 8 bases, leaving 8 bases of the junction unmatched. The CDR3 has 14 residues. DNA for the CDR3: TGTGCCAGCCTACCTAGCGGGGGGCGGGACGAGCAGTACTTC. This codes for CASLPSGGRDEQYF.

As concerns this clone: A much larger clone lies a single base off, so this may be a read error. The identical CDR3 is also encoded by other nucleotide sequences in the sample. The chain uses TRBV28 and TRBJ2-5; a possible D gene is TRBD2 (7 bases). In germline, CDR1 is MDHEN, CDR2 SYDVKM. This CDR3 has 14 residues. The CDR3 DNA sequence: TGTGCCAGCAGGGAGGGGGGGACGAGGGAGACACAGTACTTC. This codes for CASREGGTRETQYF.

A note on this clone: A clone one base away is much larger, so this may be a read error. Other DNA sequences from this sample encode an identical CDR3 as well. This rearrangement joins TRBV5-1 to TRBJ2-2; maybe TRBD1 (5 bases). V lost 2 bases and J lost 2, with 10 bases in between. The CDR3 covers 15 residues. CDR1 SGHRS and CDR2 YFSETQ come from the germline V gene. The CDR3 is CASSLGGANTGELFF. CDR3 DNA sequence: TGCGCCAGCAGCTTAGGTGGGGCAAACACCGGGGAGCTGTTTTTT.

This clone was recorded many times. A junction boundary mismatches the germline segment, possibly from a read error. Other DNA sequences in the sample encode the same CDR3. CDR3 nucleotides: TGTGCCAGCAGTGAGGCATCATCCCCCTACAATGAACAGTTCTTC. It specifies CASSEASSPYNEQFF. The V and J genes are TRBV25-1 and TRBJ2-1; D uncertain. Germline CDR1 MGHDK, CDR2 SYGVNS. The CDR3 has 15 residues.

The chain combines TRBV5-5 with TRBJ1-5; TRBD1 is a possible D gene (6 bases). Germline V CDR1 and CDR2: SGHKS, YYEKEE (reference sequence). This CDR3 is built from 14 residues. The V and J ends lost 3 bases and 7 bases respectively, with 14 bases between them. The CDR3 sequence is CASSSGGAGQPQHF. DNA for the CDR3: TGTGCCAGCAGCTCCGGGGGCGCAGGGCAGCCCCAGCATTTT. The full variable domain, completed using reference TRBV5-5 and TRBJ1-5, is DAGVTQSPTHLIKTRGQQVTLRCSPISGHKSVSWYQQVLGQGPQFIFQYYEKEERGRGNFPDRFSARQFPNYSSELNVNALLLGDSALYLCASSSGGAGQPQHFGDGTRLSIL.

This chain connects TRBV30 to TRBJ2-7; the D is unclear. CDR3 length: 15 amino acids. Germline lookup yields CDR1 GTSNPN and CDR2 SVGIG (reference sequence). V gave up 3 bases and J gave up 2 bases, with 17 bases separating them. CDR3 sequence (DNA): TGTGCCTGGAGGGAATCTTGGACGGCCCCCTACGAGCAGTACTTC. It specifies CAWRESWTAPYEQYF.

This clone was picked up many times. The chain carries TRBV6-1 and TRBJ1-6; TRBD1 matches at 9 bases. The CDR3 has 14 amino acids. Germline V gives CDR1 MNHNS, CDR2 SASEGT. V was pared by 6 bases and J by 10 bases, with 7 bases of the junction left unmatched. The CDR3 reads CASRKGQGGSPLHF. Written as DNA, the CDR3 is TGTGCCAGCAGAAAGGGACAGGGTGGGTCACCCCTCCACTTT.

This clone was detected ten times or more. The chain's CDR3 is CASRGGSFWNEKLFF. The CDR3 DNA sequence: TGTGCCAGCAGAGGGGGGTCGTTTTGGAATGAAAAACTGTTTTTT. V usage is TRBV2 and J usage is TRBJ1-4, with D perhaps matching TRBD1 (6 bases). With 6 bases removed from V and 5 bases from J, the gap between germline ends came to 16 bases. This CDR3 has 15 residues. Germline CDR1 reads SNHLY; CDR2 reads FYNNEI. Full variable domain (rest looked up from reference TRBV2 and TRBJ1-4): EPEVTQTPSHQVTQMGQEVILRCVPISNHLYFYWYRQILGQKVEFLVSFYNNEISEKSEIFDDQFSVERPDGSNFTLKIRSTKLEDSAMYFCASRGGSFWNEKLFFGSGTQLSVL.

The chain carries TRBV5-1 and TRBJ1-1; 8 bases are a match to TRBD1. CDR3 length: 16 amino acids. In germline, CDR1 is SGHRS, CDR2 YFSETQ. Unmatched junction bases numbered 5, after V lost 0 bases and J lost 1 base. The chain's CDR3 is CASSLEGTGWNTEAFF. DNA for the CDR3: TGCGCCAGCAGCTTGGAGGGGACAGGATGGAACACTGAAGCTTTCTTT.

A note on this clone: Since a much larger clone is just one base distant, this may be a read error. The J gene is TRBJ2-5, the V gene TRBV7-9; D may be TRBD2 (6 bases). Looked up from germline, CDR1 is SEHNR and CDR2 is FQNEAQ (reference sequence). The ends were cut back, 7 bases at V and 5 bases at J, with 14 bases in the middle. There are 13 residues in the CDR3. The CDR3: CASIPLRGETQYF. The CDR3 nucleotides are TGTGCCAGCATCCCCCTGCGGGGTGAGACCCAGTACTTC.

This clone has a count of ten or more. V is TRBV19 and J is TRBJ2-2; a possible D gene is TRBD1 (6 bases). CDR3 length: 14 residues. Trimming stripped 5 bases from V and 6 bases from J, with 13 bases between. Germline-derived CDR1 and CDR2 are LNHDA and SQIVND (reference sequence). CDR3 residues: CASSVRTAPGELFF. DNA of the CDR3: TGTGCCAGTAGTGTCCGGACAGCTCCCGGGGAGCTGTTTTTT.

The sample holds many counts of this clone. The chain uses TRBV30 and TRBJ2-5; D unclear. The CDR3 has 13 residues. Germline lookup yields CDR1 GTSNPN and CDR2 SVGIG (reference sequence). Trimming took off 0 bases at V and 4 bases at J, with 9 bases between the two ends. CDR3 region: CAWSVSSRETQYF. DNA for the CDR3: TGTGCCTGGAGTGTAAGCAGCCGAGAGACCCAGTACTTC.

This clone was picked up a small number of times. CDR3 bases: TGTGCCAGCAGTGAACAATCGGTTCAGCCCCAGCATTTT. Its translation is CASSEQSVQPQHF. The rearrangement uses TRBV6-1 and TRBJ1-5; D ambiguous. Trimming took 2 bases from V and 6 from J, leaving 8 bases between them. The CDR3 runs to 13 residues. The V gene's germline CDR1 is MNHNS and CDR2 SASEGT.

To note about this clone: Distinct nucleotide sequences in the sample also encode this CDR3. CDR3 nucleotide sequence: TGCAGCTCGAAGCGGGGTGGGGATACGCAGTATTTT. Encoded protein: CSSKRGGDTQYF. The J gene is TRBJ2-3, the V gene TRBV29-1, with TRBD2 identical over 7 bases. J lost 6 bases, V lost 8 bases, and 8 bases had no gene match. Germline CDR1 and CDR2: SQVTM and ANQGSEA. The CDR3 runs 12 residues.